This T cell receptor (beta chain) was retrieved from a study of T cells in Graves' hyperthyroidism and ophthalmopathy. The germline gives CDR1 KGHSH, CDR2 LQKENI. CDR3 size: 15 residues. In regard to this clonotype: Its antigen remains unidentified. This may come from a read error, since a much larger clone is one base off.

Hyperthyroidism in the patients, aged 18 to 65, was newly diagnosed and under 2 months in duration. Exclusion of a patient resulted from uncontrolled infection, other autoimmune disease, pregnancy or lactation. There were TCR beta CDR3 regions amplified from RNA transcripts. Primed by the HTBI set, a first-round RT-PCR was run on the TCR CDR3. TCRdb passed the multiplex PCR reads through MiXCR, listing each CDR3 protein once. The table includes 300,000 to 500,000 distinct CDR3 sequences, 15% detected once. Overall study findings and caveats: Ophthalmopathy could be told apart from stable hyperthyroidism with a 13 V-J model. Before onset, by a median of approximately 6.8 months, the model predicted ophthalmopathy.

The sequencing sample was made of blood. The sequence was collected from a woman aged 25 to 39 with Graves' hyperthyroidism. The chain uses TRBV18 and TRBJ2-7; TRBD2 matches 15 bases. CDR3: CASSPPGLAGGEQCF. Written as DNA, the CDR3 is TGTGCCAGCTCACCTCCGGGACTAGCGGGAGGCGAGCAGTGCTTC.